The 22 T cell receptor beta chains in this list originate from one sample, sequenced in a study of vaccination and CD4 T cells after COVID-19. Scientists ran DNA taken from cultured CD4+ T cells through the Oncomine TCR Beta short-read assay for sequencing. TCRdb reprocessed the PCR reads via MiXCR and lists one record per CDR3 protein. This table has about 15,000 distinct CDR3 sequences, roughly two fifths appearing once. The treatment is: approximately 9-day PBMC culture with coronavirus spike peptide pools or control peptides (ViraFEST assay). Their antigens remain unidentified. The sequenced sample was cultured CD4+ T cells from blood. These receptors all come from a human donor with COVID-19.

V is TRBV7-3 and J is TRBJ1-1, with D unresolved. V lost 5 bases, J lost 0 bases, and 7 bases lay in between. The CDR3 runs to 13 residues. The germline CDR1 and CDR2 sequences are SGHTA and FQGTGA. The CDR3 loop reads CASSRELNTEAFF. The CDR3, as DNA: TGTGCCAGCAGCCGAGAATTGAACACTGAAGCTTTCTTT.

In DNA, the CDR3 is TGTGCCAGTAGTATCTTACGCCCCGGGGGCTCTGGGGCCAACGTCCTGACTTTC. It translates to CASSILRPGGSGANVLTF. The rearrangement links TRBV19 to TRBJ2-6, with a tentative D call TRBD2 (6 bases). The CDR3 totals 18 residues. The V and J ends lost 3 bases and 0 bases respectively, with 15 bases between them. Germline loops: CDR1 LNHDA, CDR2 SQIVND (reference sequence). Full variable domain (rest looked up from reference TRBV19 and TRBJ2-6): DGGITQSPKYLFRKEGQNVTLSCEQNLNHDAMYWYRQDPGQGLRLIYYSQIVNDFQKGDIAEGYSVSREKKESFPLTVTSAQKNPTAFYLCASSILRPGGSGANVLTFGAGSRLTVL.

The chain has TRBV7-9 and TRBJ1-2; no clear D gene. The germline CDR1 and CDR2 sequences are SEHNR and FQNEAQ (reference sequence). The CDR3 length is 15 residues. V was trimmed by 1 base and J by 4 bases, leaving 13 bases between them. The CDR3, as DNA: TGTGCCAGCAGCTTAGTCTCTGGGGATCCCTATGGCTACACCTTC. It is translated as CASSLVSGDPYGYTF.

The chain is built from TRBV6-1 and TRBJ2-5; 7 nucleotides align to TRBD1. Germline assignment: CDR1 MNHNS and CDR2 SASEGT. This CDR3 has 11 amino acids. Losses at the gene ends were 9 bases for V and 4 bases for J; bases not matched to a gene: 2. The CDR3 nucleotides are TGTGCCAGTAAGGGGGCAGAGACCCAGTACTTC. It specifies CASKGAETQYF.

The J gene is TRBJ2-2, the V gene TRBV7-4; D gene unclear. Germline V gene sequence: CDR1 SGHVT, CDR2 SQSDAQ. The CDR3 length is 14 residues. The ends were cut back, 5 bases at V and 3 bases at J, with 10 bases in the middle. The CDR3: CASSVDLYTGELFF. In nucleotides, the CDR3 is TGTGCCAGCAGCGTAGACCTCTACACCGGGGAGCTGTTTTTT.

Note on this clonotype: A far larger clone is off by one base, so a read error is likely. V is TRBV4-1 and J is TRBJ1-5, with D maybe TRBD1 (5 bases). CDR3 length equals 19 residues. CDR1 is MGHRA, CDR2 YSYEKL, per germline. Written as DNA, the CDR3 is TGCGCCGGCAGCCAGCCGGGGCCCCAAGCGAACTATAGCAATCAGCCCCAGCATTTT. Amino acid sequence: CAGSQPGPQANYSNQPQHF.

This clonotype appeared once. The rearrangement uses TRBV20-1 and TRBJ1-1; TRBD1 matches at 9 bases. There are 17 residues in the CDR3. The V and J ends lost 5 bases and 4 bases, in that order; junction bases with no gene match: 17. Germline V lookup: CDR1 DFQATT, CDR2 SNEGSKA (reference sequence). CDR3 protein: CSASPQRDRVFRTEAFF. CDR3 in DNA: TGCAGTGCTTCTCCTCAACGGGACAGGGTCTTTCGCACTGAAGCTTTCTTT.

The chain links TRBV7-9 to TRBJ1-1; D is uncertain. Germline CDR1 SEHNR, CDR2 FQNEAQ (reference sequence). The CDR3 sequence is 14 residues long. V lost 5 bases, J lost 1 base, and 11 bases lay in between. The CDR3 region is CASSPRTANTEAFF. DNA for the CDR3: TGTGCCAGCAGCCCCCGGACGGCGAACACTGAAGCTTTCTTT.

The chain combines TRBV15 with TRBJ1-1; D may be TRBD1 (5 bases). Per the germline V gene, CDR1 is LNHNV and CDR2 is YYDKDF (reference sequence). V was clipped by 2 bases and J by 4 bases, with 23 bases between them. This CDR3 is 18 amino acids long. The CDR3 DNA reads TGTGCCACCAGCAGACCTCTCACGGGGGTCTTGAGGGGCACTGAAGCTTTCTTT. Amino acid sequence: CATSRPLTGVLRGTEAFF.

This clonotype occurred a few times. The genes are TRBV15 and TRBJ1-1, with D possibly being TRBD1 (6 bases). V lost 0 bases to trimming and J lost 5 bases, with 10 bases between them. This CDR3 comprises 14 residues. Germline-derived CDR1 and CDR2 are LNHNV and YYDKDF (reference sequence). CDR3 loop: CATSREGAWTEAFF. In DNA, the CDR3 is TGTGCCACCAGCAGAGAGGGGGCCTGGACTGAAGCTTTCTTT.

This chain uses TRBV6-1 with TRBJ1-2; D is possibly TRBD1 (5 bases). Germline V gene data show CDR1 as MNHNS and CDR2 as SASEGT. The CDR3 totals 14 residues. Trimming removed 5 bases at V and 2 bases at J, with 12 bases between. CDR3 region: CASSPDSRNYGYTF. CDR3 nucleotides: TGTGCCAGCAGTCCCGACAGTAGGAACTATGGCTACACCTTC.

The gene calls are TRBV20-1 and TRBJ2-5; TRBD2 might be the D (7 bases). The V end was cut by 5 bases, the J end by 4 bases, with 23 bases between. Germline V lookup: CDR1 DFQATT, CDR2 SNEGSKA (reference sequence). The CDR3 length is 16 residues. The CDR3: CSAHGWGGPSTETQYF. CDR3 bases: TGCAGTGCTCACGGCTGGGGGGGCCCTTCCACAGAGACCCAGTACTTC.

The sample holds a few counts of this clonotype. The chain has TRBV6-1 and TRBJ1-2, with D tentatively TRBD1 (6 bases). The CDR3 is 17 amino acids. Germline CDR1 is MNHNS and CDR2 is SASEGT. V was shortened by 6 bases and J by 3 bases, with 23 bases between the two germline ends. The CDR3 DNA reads as TGTGCCAGCAGCCTCAACCCAGGGGTGTTGATGGACTATGGCTACACCTTC. Encoded protein: CASSLNPGVLMDYGYTF.

J is TRBJ2-5 and V is TRBV7-9, with D unclear. Trimming removed 3 bases at V and 2 bases at J, with 10 bases between. Looked up from germline, CDR1 is SEHNR and CDR2 is FQNEAQ (reference sequence). This CDR3 is built from 14 residues. The CDR3 coding sequence is TGTGCCAGCAGCTTTAGGACGGAACAAGAGACCCAGTACTTC. This translates into CASSFRTEQETQYF.

This clonotype was seen a few times. The chain couples TRBV2 to TRBJ2-2; 8 bases agree with TRBD1. The CDR3 covers 16 residues. J lost 3 bases, V lost 7 bases, and 10 bases had no gene match. The germline V gene has CDR1 SNHLY and CDR2 FYNNEI. This CDR3 is CASTPLDRAHTGELFF. The DNA of the CDR3 is TGTGCCAGCACCCCCCTGGACAGGGCCCACACCGGGGAGCTGTTTTTT.

The chain recombines TRBV4-3 with TRBJ2-3; a weak D match, TRBD2 (6 bases). This CDR3 has 16 residues. CDR1 and CDR2 from the germline V gene are LGHNA and YSLEER. Trimming stripped 1 base from V and 6 bases from J, with 17 bases between. This CDR3 is CASSQAVGGSRDTQYF. In DNA, the CDR3 is TGCGCCAGCAGCCAAGCTGTCGGGGGTTCCCGGGATACGCAGTATTTT.

The CDR3 loop reads CASSSRFGQGGYEQYF. The CDR3 DNA reads as TGCGCCAGCAGCTCCCGATTCGGACAGGGTGGCTACGAGCAGTACTTC. This chain joins TRBV5-1 and TRBJ2-7; TRBD1 matches 8 bases. After removal of 3 bases from V and 3 bases from J, the junction contained 11 bases not matched to a gene. Germline CDR1 SGHRS, CDR2 YFSETQ. The CDR3 has 16 amino acids.

J is TRBJ1-1 and V is TRBV6-1; 7 bases are a match to TRBD1. Germline V lookup: CDR1 MNHNS, CDR2 SASEGT. The CDR3 extends over 15 amino acids. With V trimmed by 8 bases and J by 1 base, 10 bases remained unmatched. CDR3 bases: TGTGCCAGCGCTTTCGCCGGGACAGCGAACACTGAAGCTTTCTTT. Its translation is CASAFAGTANTEAFF.

The chain employs TRBV5-1 and TRBJ2-3; no definite D call. The length of the CDR3 is 15 residues. V shed 0 bases and J shed 0 bases, with 8 bases lying between them. Germline assignment: CDR1 SGHRS and CDR2 YFSETQ. CDR3 amino acids: CASSLVTGSTDTQYF. The CDR3 DNA sequence: TGCGCCAGCAGCTTGGTGACGGGTAGCACAGATACGCAGTATTTT.

The V call is TRBV11-1, the J call TRBJ2-2; D is unresolved. The V end lost 5 bases, the J end lost 6 bases, and 7 bases lay between the germline ends. The germline V gene encodes CDR1 SGHAT and CDR2 FQDESV (reference sequence). This CDR3 contains 12 residues. The CDR3 coding sequence is TGTGCCAGCAGCCCGGGCCCCGGGGAGCTGTTTTTT. Its translation: CASSPGPGELFF.

The rearrangement links TRBV7-9 to TRBJ2-7; D call uncertain. The CDR3 runs 13 residues. V dropped 6 bases and J dropped 4 bases, with 13 bases sitting between them. Germline V gives CDR1 SEHNR, CDR2 FQNEAQ (reference sequence). This CDR3 is CASSLYGVYEQYF. The CDR3 DNA is TGTGCCAGCAGTCTCTATGGGGTTTACGAGCAGTACTTC.

In this sample, this clonotype turned up a few times. This chain joins TRBV10-1 and TRBJ1-5, with D perhaps TRBD1 (5 bases). Germline V CDR1 and CDR2: WNHNN, SYGVQD (reference sequence). CDR3 size: 14 residues. Trimming took off 3 bases at V and 5 bases at J, with 11 bases between the two ends. CDR3 DNA: TGCGCCAGCAGTGACGGACAAGTGGATCAGCCCCAGCATTTT. This translates into CASSDGQVDQPQHF.